The 5 T cell receptor beta chains below all came from one sample that was sequenced in a study of cytomegalovirus exposure and HLA in healthy donors. The PCR made use of 60 Vbeta and 13 Jbeta primers. Profiled with immunoSEQ multiplex PCR; TCRdb holds only in-frame clones, not every one. Here the sample spans roughly 190,000 clones, roughly 87% being singletons. The specimen sequenced was PBMCs. The source of these receptors is a boy under 10 years old in good health and CMV-seronegative.

The V gene is TRBV2, the J gene TRBJ1-5, with 9 bases lining up with TRBD1. CDR1 SNHLY and CDR2 FYNNEI come from the germline V gene. The CDR3 is 13 residues long. Trimming took 8 bases from V and 7 from J; bases not matched to a gene: 6. The CDR3 nucleotides are TGTGCCAGCCAGGACAGGGGTTACCAGCCCCAGCATTTT. Residues: CASQDRGYQPQHF.

CDR3 in amino acids: CASSLAWGGVTEAFF. CDR3 bases: TGTGCCAGCAGCTTGGCCTGGGGAGGTGTCACTGAAGCTTTCTTT. This chain uses TRBV5-6 with TRBJ1-1; D is unclear. The V gene's germline CDR1 is SGHDT and CDR2 YYEEEE. CDR3 size: 15 residues. The germline V and J ends were trimmed by 0 bases and 4 bases, with 13 bases remaining between them. The full variable domain, completed using reference TRBV5-6 and TRBJ1-1, is DAGVTQSPTHLIKTRGQQVTLRCSPKSGHDTVSWYQQALGQGPQFIFQYYEEEERQRGNFPDRFSGHQFPNYSSELNVNALLLGDSALYLCASSLAWGGVTEAFFGQGTRLTVV.

This clone was seen just once. The rearrangement links TRBV19 to TRBJ1-5; 10 nucleotides match TRBD1. Looked up from germline, CDR1 is LNHDA and CDR2 is SQIVND (reference sequence). Germline trimming cut 4 bases from V and 4 bases from J; bases unmatched to any gene: 10. The CDR3 is 17 residues long. CDR3 DNA sequence: TGTGCCAGTAGTAACTCCGGGACAGGGGTAAGGAATCAGCCCCAGCATTTT. It translates to CASSNSGTGVRNQPQHF.

V and J are TRBV5-1 and TRBJ2-3; no reliable D call. This CDR3 spans 13 amino acids. Between the trimmed V and J ends, which lost 3 bases and 6 bases, there was a span of 11 bases. The germline V gene encodes CDR1 SGHRS and CDR2 YFSETQ. The CDR3 sequence is CASSWAVKDTQYF. CDR3 bases: TGCGCCAGCAGCTGGGCCGTCAAGGATACGCAGTATTTT.

V gene TRBV5-6 combines with J gene TRBJ2-6, with D uncertain. The germline CDR1 and CDR2 sequences are SGHDT and YYEEEE. The CDR3 is 13 residues long. V dropped 10 bases and J dropped 1 base, with 9 bases sitting between them. CDR3 loop: CASGSSGANVLTF. In DNA form, the CDR3 reads TGTGCCTCAGGATCGTCTGGGGCCAACGTCCTGACTTTC.